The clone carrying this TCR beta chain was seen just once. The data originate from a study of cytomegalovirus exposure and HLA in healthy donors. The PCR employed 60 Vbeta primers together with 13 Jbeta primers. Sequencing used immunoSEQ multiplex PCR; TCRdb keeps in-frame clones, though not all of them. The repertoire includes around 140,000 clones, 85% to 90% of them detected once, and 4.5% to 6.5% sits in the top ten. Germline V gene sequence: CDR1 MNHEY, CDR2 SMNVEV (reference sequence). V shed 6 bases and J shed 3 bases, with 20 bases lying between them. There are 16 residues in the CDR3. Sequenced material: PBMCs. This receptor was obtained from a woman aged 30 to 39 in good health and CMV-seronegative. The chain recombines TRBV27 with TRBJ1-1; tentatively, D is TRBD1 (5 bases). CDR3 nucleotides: TGTGCCAGCAGACCGACAGTCACTAAAAGATACACTGAAGCTTTCTTT. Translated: CASRPTVTKRYTEAFF.